One sample yielded the 14 T cell receptor beta chains listed below, sequenced in a study of T cell responses to AZD1222 COVID-19 vaccine. Profiled with immunoSEQ multiplex PCR; TCRdb holds only in-frame clones, not every one. Among roughly 180,000 clones listed, over 75% were seen once. The sequences come from peripheral blood, collected on day 0 of AZD1222 vaccination. The origin of the receptors is an adult in good health.

The chain employs TRBV5-1 and TRBJ1-6; no clear D gene. Germline CDR1 is SGHRS and CDR2 is YFSETQ. There are 14 residues in the CDR3. V gave up 2 bases and J gave up 9 bases, with 12 bases separating them. CDR3 in amino acids: CASSFNSPSSPLHF. CDR3 coding DNA: TGCGCCAGCAGCTTTAACAGCCCTTCTTCACCCCTCCACTTT.

CDR3 region: CASSARGEQFF. The CDR3 coding sequence is TGCGCCAGCAGCGCACGGGGTGAGCAGTTCTTC. The chain combines TRBV5-1 with TRBJ2-1, with D maybe TRBD2 (5 bases). CDR1 and CDR2 from the germline V gene are SGHRS and YFSETQ. V lost 4 bases and J lost 9, with 8 bases in between. The CDR3 sequence is 11 residues long.

The J gene is TRBJ2-5, the V gene TRBV4-1; D unclear. Germline CDR1 reads MGHRA; CDR2 reads YSYEKL. Between the trimmed V and J ends, which lost 1 base and 5 bases, there was a span of 17 bases. The CDR3 is 16 residues long. The CDR3 protein is CASSQVKGEMGETQYF. Here the CDR3 DNA reads TGCGCCAGCAGCCAAGTAAAGGGCGAAATGGGGGAGACCCAGTACTTC.

This chain connects TRBV14 to TRBJ2-7, with a tentative D call TRBD1 (6 bases). Trimming removed 0 bases from V and 3 bases from J, with 15 bases in between. Germline CDR1 reads SGHDN; CDR2 reads FVKESK. This CDR3 region has 16 residues. The CDR3 DNA reads TGTGCCAGCAGCCAAGATGTCCGCGAAGGGGGCTACGAGCAGTACTTC. This translates into CASSQDVREGGYEQYF.

The chain employs TRBV7-3 and TRBJ1-1, with D perhaps matching TRBD1 (6 bases). Trimming removed 0 bases at V and 8 bases at J, with 10 bases between. The CDR3 is made up of 13 amino acids. The germline gives CDR1 SGHTA, CDR2 FQGTGA. DNA of the CDR3: TGTGCCAGCAGCTTAACGATCAGGGGAGAAGCTTTCTTT. As protein: CASSLTIRGEAFF.

Note on this clone: In the same sample, other DNA sequences code for this CDR3. The rearrangement links TRBV27 to TRBJ1-6; D gene unclear. Germline V gene sequence: CDR1 MNHEY, CDR2 SMNVEV (reference sequence). This CDR3 has 12 amino acids. The ends were cut back, 3 bases at V and 7 bases at J, with 4 bases in the middle. The chain's CDR3 is CASSFSNSPLHF. DNA for the CDR3: TGTGCCAGCAGTTTTTCCAATTCACCCCTCCACTTT.

This sequence joins TRBV19 and TRBJ1-6, with D unclear. Germline lookup yields CDR1 LNHDA and CDR2 SQIVND (reference sequence). This CDR3 comprises 15 residues. Between the trimmed V and J ends, which lost 4 bases and 7 bases, there was a span of 14 bases. The CDR3 spells CASSKTVAENSPLHF. The CDR3 region has the DNA TGTGCCAGTAGTAAGACTGTCGCAGAAAATTCACCCCTCCACTTT.

The chain employs TRBV5-3 and TRBJ2-7; D gene ambiguous. TRBV5-3 is an ORF, with its function uncertain. CDR3 size: 16 residues. V dropped 0 bases and J dropped 2 bases, with 15 bases sitting between them. The CDR3 nucleotides are TGTGCCAGAAGCTTGGTGGCCAGCTATTACCCCTACGAGCAGTACTTC. This translates into CARSLVASYYPYEQYF.

The V and J genes are TRBV5-4 and TRBJ1-2; TRBD1 is a possible D gene (5 bases). This CDR3 comprises 16 residues. CDR1 SGHNT and CDR2 YYREEE come from the germline V gene (reference sequence). V lost 4 bases and J 6 bases, leaving 22 bases between the germline ends. In nucleotides, the CDR3 is TGTGCCAGCAGCCGTCCAGAAGGGCAGGGTAGACATGGCTACACCTTC. Encoded protein: CASSRPEGQGRHGYTF.

This chain links TRBV9 with TRBJ1-2; TRBD1 is a possible D gene (6 bases). Germline V gives CDR1 SGDLS, CDR2 YYNGEE. The V and J ends lost 3 bases and 5 bases respectively, with 26 bases between them. The CDR3 totals 18 residues. CDR3 sequence reads: CASSGRRASQGLIYGYTF. Here the CDR3 DNA reads TGTGCCAGCAGCGGGCGACGGGCCTCACAGGGTCTAATTTATGGCTACACCTTC.

The gene calls are TRBV4-3 and TRBJ2-5; tentatively, D is TRBD2 (7 bases). The V end was cut by 1 base, the J end by 2 bases, with 17 bases between. The CDR3 covers 17 residues. Germline CDR1 LGHNA, CDR2 YSLEER. CDR3 loop: CASSQAVGGRGQETQYF. The CDR3 bases are TGCGCCAGCAGCCAAGCCGTGGGGGGGCGCGGTCAAGAGACCCAGTACTTC.

This chain joins TRBV7-2 and TRBJ2-7, with D perhaps matching TRBD1 (5 bases). Germline V gives CDR1 SGHTA, CDR2 FQGNSA. Trimming took 1 base from V and 7 from J, leaving 11 bases between them. The CDR3 sequence is 13 residues long. CDR3 sequence (DNA): TGTGCCAGCAGCTTAGACAATAACAGGGAGCAGTACTTC. It yields the protein CASSLDNNREQYF.

This chain joins TRBV11-3 and TRBJ2-3; 8 nucleotides match TRBD1. The germline V gene encodes CDR1 SGHNT and CDR2 YENEEA. The CDR3 spans 13 residues. The trim removed 3 bases at V and 6 bases at J, leaving 2 bases unmatched. The DNA of the CDR3 is TGTGCCAGCAGCTTGAGGACAGGGGATACGCAGTATTTT. Amino acids: CASSLRTGDTQYF. Combining the CDR3 with reference TRBV11-3 and TRBJ2-3 gives the whole variable domain EAGVVQSPRYKIIEKKQPVAFWCNPISGHNTLYWYLQNLGQGPELLIRYENEEAVDDSQLPKDRFSAERLKGVDSTLKIQPAELGDSAVYLCASSLRTGDTQYFGPGTRLTVL.

The gene calls are TRBV12-3 or TRBV12-4 and TRBJ2-2; D is uncertain. The CDR3 totals 13 residues. Trimming shortened V by 6 bases and J by 7 bases, and 12 bases separated the two germline ends. CDR3 bases: TGTGCCAGCAGCCTCGACACCGGCGGGGAGCTGTTTTTT. Translation: CASSLDTGGELFF.